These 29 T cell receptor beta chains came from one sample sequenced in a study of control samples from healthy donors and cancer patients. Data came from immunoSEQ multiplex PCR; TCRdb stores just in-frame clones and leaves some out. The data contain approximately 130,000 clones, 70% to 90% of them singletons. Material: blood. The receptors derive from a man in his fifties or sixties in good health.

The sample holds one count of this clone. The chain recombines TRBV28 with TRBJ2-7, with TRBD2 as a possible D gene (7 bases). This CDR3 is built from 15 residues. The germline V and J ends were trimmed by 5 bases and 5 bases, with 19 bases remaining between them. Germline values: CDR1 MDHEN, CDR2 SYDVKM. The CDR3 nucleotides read TGTGCCAGCAGTCCAGGGGCGGCGGGGGCCCACGAGCAGTACTTC. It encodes CASSPGAAGAHEQYF.

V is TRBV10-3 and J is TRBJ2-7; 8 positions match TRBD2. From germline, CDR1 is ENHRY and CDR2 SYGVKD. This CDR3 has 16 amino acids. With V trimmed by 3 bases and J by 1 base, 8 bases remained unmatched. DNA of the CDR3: TGTGCCATCAGTGACGCGGCTAGCGGGCTTTCCTACGAGCAGTACTTC. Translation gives CAISDAASGLSYEQYF.

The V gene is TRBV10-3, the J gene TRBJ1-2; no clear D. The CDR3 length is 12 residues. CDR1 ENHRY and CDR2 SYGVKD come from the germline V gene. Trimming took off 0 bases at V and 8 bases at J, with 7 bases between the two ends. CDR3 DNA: TGTGCCATCAGTGAGTCCTTCCGGGGCTACACCTTC. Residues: CAISESFRGYTF.

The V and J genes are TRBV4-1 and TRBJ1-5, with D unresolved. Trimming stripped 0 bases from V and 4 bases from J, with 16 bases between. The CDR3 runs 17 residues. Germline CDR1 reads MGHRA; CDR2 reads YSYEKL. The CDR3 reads CASSQDRGGVTNQPQHF. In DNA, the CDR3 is TGCGCCAGCAGCCAAGATCGGGGTGGGGTGACGAATCAGCCCCAGCATTTT.

CDR3 protein: CASSYDRGQPQHF. As DNA, the CDR3 is TGTGCCAGCAGTTACGACAGGGGCCAGCCCCAGCATTTT. The rearrangement uses TRBV6-5 and TRBJ1-5, with TRBD1 matching over 8 bases. This CDR3 region has 13 residues. V lost 2 bases, J lost 7 bases, and 1 base stayed unmatched. From germline, CDR1 is MNHEY and CDR2 SVGAGI.

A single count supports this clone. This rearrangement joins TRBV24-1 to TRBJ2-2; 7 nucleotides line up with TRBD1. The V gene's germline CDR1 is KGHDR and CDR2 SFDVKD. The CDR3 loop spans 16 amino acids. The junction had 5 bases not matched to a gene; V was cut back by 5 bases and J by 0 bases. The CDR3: CATSARGLTNTGELFF. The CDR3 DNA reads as TGTGCCACCAGTGCAAGGGGGCTAACGAACACCGGGGAGCTGTTTTTT.

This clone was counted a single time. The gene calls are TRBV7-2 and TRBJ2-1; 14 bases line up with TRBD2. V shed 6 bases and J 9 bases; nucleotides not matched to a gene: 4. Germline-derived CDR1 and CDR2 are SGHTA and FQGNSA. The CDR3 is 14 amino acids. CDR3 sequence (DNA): TGTGCCAGCAGAGGAGGACTAGCGGGGGGTGAGCAGTTCTTC. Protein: CASRGGLAGGEQFF. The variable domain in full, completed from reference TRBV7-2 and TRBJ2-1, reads GAGVSQSPSNKVTEKGKDVELRCDPISGHTALYWYRQSLGQGLEFLIYFQGNSAPDKSGLPSDRFSAERTGGSVSTLTIQRTQQEDSAVYLCASRGGLAGGEQFFGPGTRLTVL.

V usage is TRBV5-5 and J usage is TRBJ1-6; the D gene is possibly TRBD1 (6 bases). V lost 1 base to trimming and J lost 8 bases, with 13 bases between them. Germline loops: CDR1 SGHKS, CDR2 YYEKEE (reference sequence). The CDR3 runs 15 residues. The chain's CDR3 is CASSLSGPGDSPLHF. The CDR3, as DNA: TGTGCCAGCAGCTTGTCTGGGCCAGGGGATTCACCCCTCCACTTT.

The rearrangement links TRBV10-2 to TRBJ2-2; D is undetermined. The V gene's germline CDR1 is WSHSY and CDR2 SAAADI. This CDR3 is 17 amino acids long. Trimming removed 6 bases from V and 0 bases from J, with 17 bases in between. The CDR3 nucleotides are TGCGCCAGCAGGGACGGATACCTTTCAACGAACACCGGGGAGCTGTTTTTT. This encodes CASRDGYLSTNTGELFF.

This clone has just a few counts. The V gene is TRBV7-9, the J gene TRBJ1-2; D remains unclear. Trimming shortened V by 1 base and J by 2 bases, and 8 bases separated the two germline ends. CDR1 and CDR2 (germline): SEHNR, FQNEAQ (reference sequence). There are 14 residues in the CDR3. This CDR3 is CASSLGVGNYGYTF. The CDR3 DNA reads TGTGCCAGCAGCTTAGGGGTGGGAAACTATGGCTACACCTTC.

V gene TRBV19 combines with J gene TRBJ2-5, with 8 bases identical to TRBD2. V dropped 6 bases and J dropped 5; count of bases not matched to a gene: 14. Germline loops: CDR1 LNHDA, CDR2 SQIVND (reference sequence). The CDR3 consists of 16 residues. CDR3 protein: CASRQGAGAPGETQYF. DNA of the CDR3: TGTGCCAGTAGGCAAGGAGCGGGGGCACCAGGGGAGACCCAGTACTTC.

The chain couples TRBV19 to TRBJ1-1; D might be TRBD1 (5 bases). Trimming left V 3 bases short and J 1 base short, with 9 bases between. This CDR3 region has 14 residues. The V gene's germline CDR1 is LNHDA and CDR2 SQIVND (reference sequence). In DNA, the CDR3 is TGTGCCAGTAGTATCGACAGCGGGAACACTGAAGCTTTCTTT. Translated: CASSIDSGNTEAFF.

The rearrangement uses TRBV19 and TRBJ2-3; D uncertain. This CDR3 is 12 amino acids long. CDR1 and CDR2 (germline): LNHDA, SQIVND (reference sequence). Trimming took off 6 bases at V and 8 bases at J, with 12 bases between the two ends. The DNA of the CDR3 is TGTGCCAGTAGCCACACACCGGGTACGCAGTATTTT. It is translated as CASSHTPGTQYF. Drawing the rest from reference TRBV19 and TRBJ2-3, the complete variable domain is DGGITQSPKYLFRKEGQNVTLSCEQNLNHDAMYWYRQDPGQGLRLIYYSQIVNDFQKGDIAEGYSVSREKKESFPLTVTSAQKNPTAFYLCASSHTPGTQYFGPGTRLTVL.

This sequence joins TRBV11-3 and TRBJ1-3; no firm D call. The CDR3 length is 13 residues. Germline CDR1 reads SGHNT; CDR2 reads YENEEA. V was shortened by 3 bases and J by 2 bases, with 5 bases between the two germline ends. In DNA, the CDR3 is TGTGCCAGCAGCTTCACAACTGGAAACACCATATATTTT. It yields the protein CASSFTTGNTIYF.

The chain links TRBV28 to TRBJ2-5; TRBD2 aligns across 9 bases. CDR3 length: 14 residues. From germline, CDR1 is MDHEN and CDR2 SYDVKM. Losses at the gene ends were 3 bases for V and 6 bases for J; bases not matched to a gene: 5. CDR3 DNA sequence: TGTGCCAGCAGTTTCGGCGGGGGGGCGAAGACCCAGTACTTC. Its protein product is CASSFGGGAKTQYF.

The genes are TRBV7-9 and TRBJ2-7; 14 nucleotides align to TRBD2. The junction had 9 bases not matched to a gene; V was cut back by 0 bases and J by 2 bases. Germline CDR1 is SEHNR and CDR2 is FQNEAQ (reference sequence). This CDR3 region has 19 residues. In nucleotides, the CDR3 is TGTGCCAGCAGCTTAGCGGCAGGACTAGCGGGGGGACAAACCTACGAGCAGTACTTC. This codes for CASSLAAGLAGGQTYEQYF.

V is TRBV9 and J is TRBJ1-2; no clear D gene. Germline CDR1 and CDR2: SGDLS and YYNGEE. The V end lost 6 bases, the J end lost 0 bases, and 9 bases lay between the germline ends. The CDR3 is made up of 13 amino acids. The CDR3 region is CASNNPANYGYTF. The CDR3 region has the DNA TGTGCCAGCAATAACCCAGCTAACTATGGCTACACCTTC. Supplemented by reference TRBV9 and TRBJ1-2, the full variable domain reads DSGVTQTPKHLITATGQRVTLRCSPRSGDLSVYWYQQSLDQGLQFLIQYYNGEERAKGNILERFSAQQFPDLHSELNLSSLELGDSALYFCASNNPANYGYTFGSGTRLTVV.

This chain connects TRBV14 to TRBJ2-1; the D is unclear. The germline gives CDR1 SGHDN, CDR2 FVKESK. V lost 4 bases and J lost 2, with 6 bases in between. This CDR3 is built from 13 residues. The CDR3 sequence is CASSPQTYNEQFF. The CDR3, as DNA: TGTGCCAGCAGCCCACAGACCTACAATGAGCAGTTCTTC.

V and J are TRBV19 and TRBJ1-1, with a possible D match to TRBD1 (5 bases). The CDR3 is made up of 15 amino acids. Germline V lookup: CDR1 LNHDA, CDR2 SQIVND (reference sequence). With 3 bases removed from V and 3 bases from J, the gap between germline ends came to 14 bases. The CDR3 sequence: CASSIRAGSHTEAFF. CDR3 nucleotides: TGTGCCAGTAGTATCAGGGCAGGGAGTCACACTGAAGCTTTCTTT.

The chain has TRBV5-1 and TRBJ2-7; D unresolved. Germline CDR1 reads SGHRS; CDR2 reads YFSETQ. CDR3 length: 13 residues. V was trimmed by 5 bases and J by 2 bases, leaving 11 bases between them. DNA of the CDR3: TGCGCCAGCAGTTACCCCAACGCCTACGAGCAGTACTTC. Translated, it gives CASSYPNAYEQYF.

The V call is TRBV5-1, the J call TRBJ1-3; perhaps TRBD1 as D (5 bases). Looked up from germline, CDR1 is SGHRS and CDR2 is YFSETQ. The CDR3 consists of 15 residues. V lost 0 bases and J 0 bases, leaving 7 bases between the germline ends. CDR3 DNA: TGCGCCAGCAGCTTGGACGGGACCTCTGGAAACACCATATATTTT. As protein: CASSLDGTSGNTIYF.

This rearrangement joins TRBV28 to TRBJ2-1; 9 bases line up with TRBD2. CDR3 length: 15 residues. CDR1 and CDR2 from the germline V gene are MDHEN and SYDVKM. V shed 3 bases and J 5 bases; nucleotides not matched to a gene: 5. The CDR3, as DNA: TGTGCCAGCAGTTTTGGTCTAGCGGGGAACAATGAGCAGTTCTTC. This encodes CASSFGLAGNNEQFF.

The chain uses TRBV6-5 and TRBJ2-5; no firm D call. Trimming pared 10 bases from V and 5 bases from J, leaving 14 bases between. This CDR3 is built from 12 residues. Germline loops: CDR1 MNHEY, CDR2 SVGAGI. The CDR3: CATSFLGETQYF. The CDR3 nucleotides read TGTGCCACCTCTTTTCTTGGGGAGACCCAGTACTTC.

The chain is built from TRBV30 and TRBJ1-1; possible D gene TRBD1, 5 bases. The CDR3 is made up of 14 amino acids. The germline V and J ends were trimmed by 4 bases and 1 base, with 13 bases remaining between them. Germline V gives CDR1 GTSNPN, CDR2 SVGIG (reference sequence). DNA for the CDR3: TGTGCCTGGACTTGGGGCGTTGAGAACACTGAAGCTTTCTTT. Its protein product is CAWTWGVENTEAFF. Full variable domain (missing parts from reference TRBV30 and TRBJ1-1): SQTIHQWPATLVQPVGSPLSLECTVEGTSNPNLYWYRQAAGRGLQLLFYSVGIGQISSEVPQNLSASRPQDRQFILSSKKLLLSDSGFYLCAWTWGVENTEAFFGQGTRLTVV.

The CDR3, as DNA: TGTGCCAGCAGCCATGGGGGGTGGGAGCCCCAGCATTTT. Translated: CASSHGGWEPQHF. The chain combines TRBV3-1 (or the pseudogene TRBV3-2) with TRBJ1-5; possible D gene TRBD1, 5 bases. Trimming removed 3 bases from V and 8 bases from J, with 11 bases in between. CDR1 is LGHDT and CDR2 is YNNKEL in the germline V gene (reference sequence). CDR3 length equals 13 residues.

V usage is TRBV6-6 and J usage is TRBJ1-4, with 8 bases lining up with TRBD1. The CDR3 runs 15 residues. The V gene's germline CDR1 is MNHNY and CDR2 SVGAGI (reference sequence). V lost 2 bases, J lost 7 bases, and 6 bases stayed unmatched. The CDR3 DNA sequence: TGTGCCAGCAGTTACCGGGCAGGGGGCTCTGAAAAACTGTTTTTT. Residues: CASSYRAGGSEKLFF.

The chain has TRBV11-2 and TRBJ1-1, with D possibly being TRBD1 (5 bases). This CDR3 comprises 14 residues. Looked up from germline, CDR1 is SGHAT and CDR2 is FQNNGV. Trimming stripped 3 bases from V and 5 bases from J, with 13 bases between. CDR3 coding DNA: TGTGCCAGCAGCTTTGGGGCCGGCCCTACTGAAGCTTTCTTT. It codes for CASSFGAGPTEAFF.

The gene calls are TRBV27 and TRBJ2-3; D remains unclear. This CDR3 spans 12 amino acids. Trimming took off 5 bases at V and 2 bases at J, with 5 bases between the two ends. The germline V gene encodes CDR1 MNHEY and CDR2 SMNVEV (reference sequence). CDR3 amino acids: CASSPHTDTQYF. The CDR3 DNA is TGTGCCAGCAGTCCCCACACAGATACGCAGTATTTT.

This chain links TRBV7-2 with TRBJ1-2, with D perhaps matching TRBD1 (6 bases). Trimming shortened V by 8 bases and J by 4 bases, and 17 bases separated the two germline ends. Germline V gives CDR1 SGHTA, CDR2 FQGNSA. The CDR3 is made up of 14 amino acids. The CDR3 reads CASRGGGQIYGYTF. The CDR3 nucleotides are TGTGCCAGCCGGGGCGGGGGGCAAATCTATGGCTACACCTTC.